The clone carrying this T cell receptor (beta chain) was observed a handful of times. The assay was immunoSEQ multiplex PCR, and TCRdb's table has in-frame clones only and misses some. This sample yields 35,000 to 45,000 clones, of which 90% are seen a single time; roughly 0.5% belongs to the top ten. These data originate in a study of T cell changes during pregnancy in multiple sclerosis. V was clipped by 6 bases and J by 2 bases; unmatched bases: 2. This CDR3 has 14 amino acids. CDR1 and CDR2 (germline): MNHEY, SMNVEV (reference sequence). This rearrangement joins TRBV27 to TRBJ1-4, with TRBD1 matching 8 bases. The clonotype originates from a female donor in good health, enrolled as a control in a pregnancy study. The sample here was CD4+ T cells from peripheral blood mononuclear cells, taken in the first trimester of pregnancy. In DNA form, the CDR3 reads TGTGCCAGCAGCCGGACAGGGACTAATGAAAAACTGTTTTTT. Translating gives CASSRTGTNEKLFF. Combining the CDR3 with reference TRBV27 and TRBJ1-4 gives the whole variable domain EAQVTQNPRYLITVTGKKLTVTCSQNMNHEYMSWYRQDPGLGLRQIYYSMNVEVTDKGDVPEGYKVSRKEKRNFPLILESPSPNQTSLYFCASSRTGTNEKLFFGSGTQLSVL.